The sequence of this TCR beta chain was determined in a study of OX40 agonist ivuxolimab in advanced cancers. This CDR3 comprises 14 residues. CDR1 and CDR2 (germline): MNHNS, SASEGT. Trimming removed 4 bases from V and 4 bases from J, with 13 bases in between. Only in-frame clones appear in the TCRdb table, and some are missing; sequencing was by immunoSEQ multiplex PCR. The top ten clones hold 5.5% to 7% of a sample with roughly 49,000 clones, approximately 80% of them seen once. J is TRBJ1-1 and V is TRBV6-1; maybe TRBD1 (6 bases). The source of this sequence is an adult with an advanced solid tumor such as melanoma, head and neck, liver or kidney cancer. The specimen was CD4+ or CD8+ T cells sorted from blood, collected in a trial of the OX40 agonist ivuxolimab. CDR3 in amino acids: CASSVQGMGTEAFF. As DNA, the CDR3 is TGTGCCAGCAGTGTACAGGGAATGGGCACTGAAGCTTTCTTT.